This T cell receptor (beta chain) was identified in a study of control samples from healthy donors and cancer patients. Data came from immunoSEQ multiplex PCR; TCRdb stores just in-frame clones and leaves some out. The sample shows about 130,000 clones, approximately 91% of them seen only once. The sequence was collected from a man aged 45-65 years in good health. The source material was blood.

The CDR3: CASGLVPGPSSSSYNSPLHF. CDR3 nucleotides: TGTGCTAGTGGTTTGGTCCCTGGACCGTCATCCAGCTCCTATAATTCACCCCTCCACTTT. V gene TRBV12-5 combines with J gene TRBJ1-6; D is uncertain. V was cut by 0 bases and J by 0 bases, with 18 bases left in between. The V gene's germline CDR1 is LGHNT and CDR2 FRNRAP. The CDR3 consists of 20 residues. Looking up the rest from reference TRBV12-5 and TRBJ1-6 gives the full variable domain: DARVTQTPRHKVTEMGQEVTMRCQPILGHNTVFWYRQTMMQGLELLAYFRNRAPLDDSGMPKDRFSAEMPDATLATLKIQPSEPRDSAVYFCASGLVPGPSSSSYNSPLHFGNGTRLTVT.